This T cell receptor (beta chain) emerged from a study of cytomegalovirus exposure and HLA in healthy donors. As concerns this clone: What it binds is not known.

CDR1 SGHRS and CDR2 YFSETQ come from the germline V gene. The V gene lost 1 base and the J gene lost 7 bases, with 8 bases spanning the gap. The CDR3 totals 13 residues. Notes on the study in general: 150 to 200 TCR beta chains were listed as cytomegalovirus-associated. TCR sequences were mostly rare, though some public TCRs occurred in many donors. In a later analysis, a missense DCLRE1C variant was linked to TCR beta V- and J-gene trimming.

This PCR relied on a set of 60 Vbeta primers and 13 Jbeta primers. The data were produced by immunoSEQ multiplex PCR, yet TCRdb's version contains in-frame clones alone and is incomplete. The sample carries approximately 90,000 clones, around 70% recorded once. Sequences were obtained from PBMCs. This chain joins TRBV5-1 and TRBJ2-2; D not resolved. This TCR was sampled from a woman aged 45-65 years in good health and CMV-seropositive. The CDR3 reads CASSLSPRGELFF. The DNA for the CDR3 is TGCGCCAGCAGCTTGTCCCCTCGCGGGGAGCTGTTTTTT.